The sequence of this T cell receptor beta chain was determined in a study of regulatory T cells in long-lasting Graves disease. This clonotype was picked up a small number of times. The target antigen is unknown. The CDR3 runs 16 residues. V lost 2 bases and J 0 bases, leaving 11 bases between the germline ends. CDR1 and CDR2 (germline): KGHSH, LQKENI. Study outcomes and limitations: Whereas 900 to 1,000 public clonotypes were shared by new patients, persistent patients shared more, at a few thousand.

Time point denoted: newly diagnosed GD, antithyroid drugs for less than 3 months. The TCR library was made from RNA extracted from PBMCs. The authors built TCR beta libraries using iRepertoire HTBI primers and Arm-PCR of CDR3 regions. TCRdb analysed the multiplex PCR reads with MiXCR anew, one entry per CDR3 protein. The table has about 540,000 distinct CDR3 sequences, approximately 15% seen once. This sample was shared with a second study, whose subject was T cells in Graves' hyperthyroidism and ophthalmopathy. That study adds: Diagnosis relied on clinical symptoms, serum thyroxine and TRAb, thyroid ultrasound and orbital computed tomography.

The sequence came from a man aged 30 to 39 with Graves disease. Sequenced material: peripheral blood mononuclear cells (PBMCs), taken at new diagnosis, from a patient treated with antithyroid drugs. The chain uses TRBV18 and TRBJ1-3, with unresolved D. The CDR3 spells CASSPIMEISGNTIYF. The CDR3 DNA reads as TGTGCCAGCTCACCAATTATGGAAATCTCTGGAAACACCATATATTTT.